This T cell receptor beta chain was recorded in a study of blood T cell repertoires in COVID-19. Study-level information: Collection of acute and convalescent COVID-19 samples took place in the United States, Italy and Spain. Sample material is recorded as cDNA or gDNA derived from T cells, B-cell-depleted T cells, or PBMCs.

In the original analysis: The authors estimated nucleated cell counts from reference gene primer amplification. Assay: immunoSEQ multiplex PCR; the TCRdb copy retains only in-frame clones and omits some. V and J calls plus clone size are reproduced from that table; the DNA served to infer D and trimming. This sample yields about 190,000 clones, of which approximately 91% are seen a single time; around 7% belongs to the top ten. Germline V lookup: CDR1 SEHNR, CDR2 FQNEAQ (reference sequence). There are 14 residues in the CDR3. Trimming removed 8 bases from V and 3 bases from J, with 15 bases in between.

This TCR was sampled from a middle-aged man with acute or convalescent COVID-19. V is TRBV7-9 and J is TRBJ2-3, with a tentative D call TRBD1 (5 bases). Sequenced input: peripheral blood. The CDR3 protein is CASVQGVWTDTQYF. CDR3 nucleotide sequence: TGTGCCAGCGTACAAGGGGTTTGGACAGATACGCAGTATTTT. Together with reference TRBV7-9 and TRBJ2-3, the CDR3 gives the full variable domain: DTGVSQNPRHKITKRGQNVTFRCDPISEHNRLYWYRQTLGQGPEFLTYFQNEAQLEKSRLLSDRFSAERPKGSFSTLEIQRTEQGDSAMYLCASVQGVWTDTQYFGPGTRLTVL.